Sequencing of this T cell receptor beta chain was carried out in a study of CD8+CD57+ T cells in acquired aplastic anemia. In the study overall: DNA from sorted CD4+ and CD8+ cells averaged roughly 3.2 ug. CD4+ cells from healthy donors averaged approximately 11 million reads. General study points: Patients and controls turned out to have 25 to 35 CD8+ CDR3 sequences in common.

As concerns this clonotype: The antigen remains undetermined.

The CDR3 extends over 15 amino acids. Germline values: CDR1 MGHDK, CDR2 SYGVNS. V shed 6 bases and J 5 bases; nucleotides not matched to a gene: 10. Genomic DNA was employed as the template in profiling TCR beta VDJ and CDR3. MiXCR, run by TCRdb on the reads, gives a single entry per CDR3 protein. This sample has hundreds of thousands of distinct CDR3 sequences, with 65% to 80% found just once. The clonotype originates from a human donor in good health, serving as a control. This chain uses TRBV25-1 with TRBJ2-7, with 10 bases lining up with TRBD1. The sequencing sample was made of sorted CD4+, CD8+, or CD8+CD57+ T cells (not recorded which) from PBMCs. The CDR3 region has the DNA TGTGCCAGCAGCTTCGGACAGGGGGGGGTCGACGAGCAGTACTTC. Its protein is CASSFGQGGVDEQYF.